This TCR beta chain was obtained from a study of blood T cells in healthy people across ages (dated by TCRdb to the mid-2010s). Study-level background: In model experiments, roughly one uniquely barcoded TCR beta cDNA molecule per two T cells was captured by template switching. Four age groups were formed from the donors: young (average approximately 16 years), middle-aged (roughly 38), aged (62) and long-lived (more than 75). Using deep sequencing normalized with unique cDNA molecular identifiers, the study measured how TCR beta repertoire diversity changes with age. For two donors (one aged 18 to 30 and one aged 80 or older), the study analyzed two additional independent replicas of 1 million unique cDNA reads from the same blood draw. The paper's findings and limits, for the study overall: Conclusive comparison of naive and antigen-experienced compartments was prevented by the profiling of bulk unsorted PBMCs. Compared with the aged group, more naive CD4+ T cells, fewer expanded clones and increased TCR diversity were shown by the long-lived group, suggesting age selection. Estimates of total diversity based on one million sequenced T cells were considered lower bounds and underestimates. There was a strong correlation between observed TCR beta diversity and the percentage of naive T cells measured by flow cytometry. Because donor CMV infection status was unknown, age-related changes in expanded clonotypes were potentially confounded. As age increased, observed TCR beta diversity per million T cells dropped in a roughly linear way, and a significant reduction was already evident by age 40.

With respect to this clonotype: Its antigen target is currently unknown. Base-call qualities are not available, and no considerably larger clone is one nucleotide away.

Its CDR3 holds 14 amino acids, cysteine through phenylalanine. The CDR3 DNA has 42 bases and is translated from base 1. At the junction V is shortened by 6 bases and J by 6 bases, with 15 bases in between. The germline V gene sets CDR1 to MNHEY and CDR2 to SVGAGI. The library relied on 5' RACE. The instrument given in TCRdb is Illumina HiSeq 2500. A second PCR of about 6 to 11 cycles was run with a J-beta primer mix and a sample-barcoded 5' primer. A unique molecular identifier was introduced onto each TCR beta cDNA molecule by a template-switch 5' adaptor carrying 12 random nucleotides. Each sample yielded at least 2.5 million CDR3-containing paired-end reads. First-strand cDNA synthesis was performed from all RNA using the Mint cDNA synthesis kit, with priming by a TRBC-specific oligonucleotide. Following uracil-DNA glycosylase treatment, a first 18-cycle PCR with universal primers M1SS and BC2_uni_R was performed on all cDNA. The original pipeline was this. For normalization, 1 million high-quality reads, each with a distinct molecular identifier, were randomly selected from each sample. Reads sharing molecular identifiers were discarded rather than binned into consensus sequences. MiTCR, with a Q25 quality threshold and the strictest error-elimination algorithm, was used for CDR3 identification, clonotype clustering and error correction. Lower-bound total TCR beta diversity was estimated with a nonparametric unseen species model using Euler transformation. Clones were called with MiXCR by TCRdb after fastp trimmed the public reads at Q25, and only in-frame beta chains were retained. Entries that share a CDR3 protein sequence are merged under the most common genes and DNA. Here the V and J calls rest on TCRdb's processing, not on the authors' analysis. This sample is represented by around 990,000 distinct CDR3 sequences; approximately 25% of them were singletons. The top ten clonotypes cover approximately 0.71% of the sample.

The donors were a few dozen Caucasian individuals from Russia, aged roughly 6 to 100 years, who were systemically healthy. Each donor gave approximately 9.4 milliliters of peripheral blood, drawn into EDTA-treated Vacutainer tubes. Ficoll-Paque density-gradient centrifugation was used to isolate PBMCs, with at least 6.5 million per sample. Total RNA was extracted from PBMCs with Trizol reagent, with at least 6 micrograms obtained per sample. For every donor, flow cytometry on a PBMC aliquot measured the percentage of naive CD45RAhigh/CD27high T cells. The sample was also linked to a second study, of T cells of mothers and their children. According to the second study: Nine systemically healthy Caucasian individuals, comprising three mothers and their six children, were included as donors. cDNA synthesis consumed the entire amount of extracted RNA, loaded at around 1.5 ug RNA in each 15 ul reaction. In the second PCR, sample barcodes and 2-4 random nucleotides were introduced via the M1S primer. Over 9.5 million TCR beta CDR3 reads were obtained for each mother, and 2.7 million or so reads were obtained for each child. Thymic selection shapes the output of TCR recombination in a similar way in related and unrelated pairs, and inherited differences have a minor effect. Normalized repertoire overlap was always slightly but never significantly higher in related than unrelated mother-child pairs. No persistent microchimeric T cell clones were detected, at a sensitivity of around 100 clones per million clonotypes. In the study, deep NGS was used to compare the TCR beta repertoires of mothers and children, and features distinguishing related mother-child pairs from unrelated individuals were sought. The mean age was about 38 +/- 4 years for the mothers and approximately 11 +/- 4 years for the children. After adapter ligation was performed with NEBNext reagents, the libraries were sequenced on an Illumina HiSeq 2000 with 100+100 nt paired-end reads. Mother and child libraries were prepared a month apart and sequenced in separate runs to prevent cross-contamination. Between 500,000 and 2,000,000 distinct TCR beta clonotypes were identified per donor. Naive TCR beta clonotypes were estimated from low-frequency clonotypes matched to each donor's FACS-determined naive share, without sorting.

The TCR originated in a girl aged 2 to 10 in good health. Specimen: blood. The V and J genes are TRBV6-5 and TRBJ1-5; TRBD1 could be the D gene, as 5 bases match. The CDR3 has the sequence CASRSTGSSQPQHF. The DNA is TGTGCCAGCAGGTCCACAGGTTCGTCTCAGCCCCAGCATTTT.